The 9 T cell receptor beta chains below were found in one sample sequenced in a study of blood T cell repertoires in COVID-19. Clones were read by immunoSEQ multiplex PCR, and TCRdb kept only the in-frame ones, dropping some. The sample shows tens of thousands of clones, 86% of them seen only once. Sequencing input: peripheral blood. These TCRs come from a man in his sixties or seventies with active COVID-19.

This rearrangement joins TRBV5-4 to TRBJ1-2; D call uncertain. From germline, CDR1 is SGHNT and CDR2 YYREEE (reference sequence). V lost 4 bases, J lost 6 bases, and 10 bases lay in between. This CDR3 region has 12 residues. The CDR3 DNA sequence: TGTGCCAGCAGCCTATTTTACGATGGCTACACCTTC. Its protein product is CASSLFYDGYTF.

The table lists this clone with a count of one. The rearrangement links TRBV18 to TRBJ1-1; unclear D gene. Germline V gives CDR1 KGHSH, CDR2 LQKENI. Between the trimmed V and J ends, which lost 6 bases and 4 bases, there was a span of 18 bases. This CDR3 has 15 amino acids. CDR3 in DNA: TGTGCCAGCTCCCTCGGCCCTAGCGCAACCACTGAAGCTTTCTTT. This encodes CASSLGPSATTEAFF.

The CDR3 sequence: CASSLNGYGYTF. In nucleotides, the CDR3 is TGTGCCAGCAGTTTAAACGGCTATGGCTACACCTTC. The chain carries TRBV27 and TRBJ1-2; no clear D. V lost 2 bases and J 4 bases, leaving 5 bases between the germline ends. The CDR3 extends over 12 amino acids. CDR1 is MNHEY, CDR2 SMNVEV, per germline (reference sequence).

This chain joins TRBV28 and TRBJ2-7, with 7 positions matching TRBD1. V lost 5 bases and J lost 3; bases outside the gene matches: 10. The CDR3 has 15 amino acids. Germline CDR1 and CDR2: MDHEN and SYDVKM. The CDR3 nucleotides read TGTGCCAGCAGTACCGGGCCCGGGACAGTCTACGAGCAGTACTTC. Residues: CASSTGPGTVYEQYF. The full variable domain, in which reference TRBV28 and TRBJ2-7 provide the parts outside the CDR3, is DVKVTQSSRYLVKRTGEKVFLECVQDMDHENMFWYRQDPGLGLRLIYFSYDVKMKEKGDIPEGYSVSREKKERFSLILESASTNQTSMYLCASSTGPGTVYEQYFGPGTRLTVT.

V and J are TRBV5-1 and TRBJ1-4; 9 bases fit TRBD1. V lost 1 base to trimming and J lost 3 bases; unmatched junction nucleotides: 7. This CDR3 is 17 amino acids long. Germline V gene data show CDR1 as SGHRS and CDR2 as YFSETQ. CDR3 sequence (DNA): TGCGCCAGCAGCTTGTTAACAGGGGGCTCAGCTAATGAAAAACTGTTTTTT. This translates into CASSLLTGGSANEKLFF. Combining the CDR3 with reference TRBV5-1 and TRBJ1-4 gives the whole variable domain KAGVTQTPRYLIKTRGQQVTLSCSPISGHRSVSWYQQTPGQGLQFLFEYFSETQRNKGNFPGRFSGRQFSNSRSEMNVSTLELGDSALYLCASSLLTGGSANEKLFFGSGTQLSVL.

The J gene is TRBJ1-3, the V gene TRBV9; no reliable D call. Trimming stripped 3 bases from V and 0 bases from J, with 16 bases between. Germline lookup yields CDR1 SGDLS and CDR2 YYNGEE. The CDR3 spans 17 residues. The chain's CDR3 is CASSAQPTLSSGNTIYF. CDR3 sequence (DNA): TGTGCCAGCAGCGCCCAACCGACTCTGAGCTCTGGAAACACCATATATTTT.

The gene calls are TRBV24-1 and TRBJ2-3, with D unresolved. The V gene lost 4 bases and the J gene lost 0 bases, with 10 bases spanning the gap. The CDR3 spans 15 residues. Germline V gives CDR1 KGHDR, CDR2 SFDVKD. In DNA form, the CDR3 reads TGTGCCACCAGTGAGGAGAGCCCTAGCACAGATACGCAGTATTTT. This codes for CATSEESPSTDTQYF.

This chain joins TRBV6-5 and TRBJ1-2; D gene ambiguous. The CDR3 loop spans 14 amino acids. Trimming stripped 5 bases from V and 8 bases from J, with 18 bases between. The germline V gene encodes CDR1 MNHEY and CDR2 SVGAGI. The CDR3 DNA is TGTGCCAGCAGTCTCCAGACCCGGACTGGAGGCTACACCTTC. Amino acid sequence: CASSLQTRTGGYTF.

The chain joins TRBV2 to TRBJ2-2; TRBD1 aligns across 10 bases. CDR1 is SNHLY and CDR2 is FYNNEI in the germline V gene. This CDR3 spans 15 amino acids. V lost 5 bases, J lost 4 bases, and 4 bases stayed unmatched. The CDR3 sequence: CASSRQGASTGELFF. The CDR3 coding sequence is TGTGCCAGCAGTAGACAGGGGGCAAGCACCGGGGAGCTGTTTTTT. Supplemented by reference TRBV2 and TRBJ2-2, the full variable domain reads EPEVTQTPSHQVTQMGQEVILRCVPISNHLYFYWYRQILGQKVEFLVSFYNNEISEKSEIFDDQFSVERPDGSNFTLKIRSTKLEDSAMYFCASSRQGASTGELFFGEGSRLTVL.